The 29 T cell receptor beta chains presented below share a single source sample, sequenced in a study of CXCR3-negative and CXCR3-positive naive CD8 T cells. Whole-study results and caveats: TRB CDR3s were more hydrophobic in CXCR3-positive than in CXCR3-negative naive cells.

With UMI labels, 5' RACE was used to prepare the TRB cDNA libraries. TCRdb re-analyzed the 5' RACE reads; it lists each CDR3 protein once, without DNA. This sample's table has more than 70,000 distinct CDR3 sequences. Their antigens remain unidentified. The sample consisted of naive CXCR3+ CD8+ T cells from blood. Regarding subset: CD45RO-CCR7+CD27+CD95- naive CD8+ T cells expressing CXCR3 (TNR3+). The receptor source for this set is a human donor in good health. Some clones in this sample may be carry-over from other donors' samples.

The gene calls are TRBV9 and TRBJ2-7; TCRdb designates TRBD1, a call that cannot be tested without DNA. The length of the CDR3 is 15 residues. Germline CDR1 and CDR2: SGDLS and YYNGEE. This CDR3 reads CASSVEGDRSNEQYF.

The V and J genes are TRBV10-3 and TRBJ1-1. CDR1 is ENHRY, CDR2 SYGVKD, per germline. This CDR3 is 11 amino acids long. The CDR3 loop reads CAILVNTEAFF.

J is TRBJ2-1 and V is TRBV5-1; TCRdb returns TRBD1, unconfirmable since there is no DNA. The CDR3 is made up of 15 amino acids. From germline, CDR1 is SGHRS and CDR2 YFSETQ. CDR3 amino acids: CASSSPRGSYNEQFF.

V is TRBV14 and J is TRBJ2-7. The CDR3 consists of 14 residues. The germline CDR1 and CDR2 sequences are SGHDN and FVKESK. This chain's CDR3 is CASSQETDPYEQYF.

This sequence joins TRBV28 and TRBJ2-5; as DNA is missing, the TRBD2 call by TCRdb cannot be tested. Germline-derived CDR1 and CDR2 are MDHEN and SYDVKM. The CDR3 length is 16 residues. CDR3 protein: CASSGGEFPPQETQYF.

The V call is TRBV15, the J call TRBJ2-1. The CDR3 extends over 16 amino acids. Germline V gene lookup returns CDR1 LNHNV and CDR2 YYDKDF (reference sequence). The chain's CDR3 is CATSRGTFAAYNEQFF.

The genes are TRBV5-1 and TRBJ2-5; TCRdb gives TRBD2 as the D gene, but with no DNA this cannot be confirmed. In germline, CDR1 is SGHRS, CDR2 YFSETQ. The length of the CDR3 is 15 residues. The CDR3 spells CASSLARDFFETQYF. Looking up the rest from reference TRBV5-1 and TRBJ2-5 gives the full variable domain: KAGVTQTPRYLIKTRGQQVTLSCSPISGHRSVSWYQQTPGQGLQFLFEYFSETQRNKGNFPGRFSGRQFSNSRSEMNVSTLELGDSALYLCASSLARDFFETQYFGPGTRLLVL.

The rearrangement links TRBV29-1 to TRBJ1-2; the TRBD1 assignment by TCRdb is unverifiable without DNA. The V gene's germline CDR1 is SQVTM and CDR2 ANQGSEA. CDR3 length: 11 residues. This CDR3 reads CSVFGGNGYTF. The whole variable domain, remainder taken from reference TRBV29-1 and TRBJ1-2, is SAVISQKPSRDICQRGTSLTIQCQVDSQVTMMFWYRQQPGQSLTLIATANQGSEATYESGFVIDKFPISRPNLTFSTLTVSNMSPEDSSIYLCSVFGGNGYTFGSGTRLTVV.

The chain couples TRBV5-5 to TRBJ2-2; TCRdb's D gene call, TRBD1, goes unchecked for lack of DNA. The CDR3 sequence is 17 residues long. CDR1 is SGHKS and CDR2 is YYEKEE in the germline V gene (reference sequence). CDR3 sequence reads: CASSFQGVVGSTGELFF.

CDR3: CASSFPGLTYEQYF. This chain joins TRBV13 and TRBJ2-7; TCRdb selects TRBD2, and the lack of DNA leaves this call unchecked. Per the germline V gene, CDR1 is PRHDT and CDR2 is FYEKMQ (reference sequence). This CDR3 contains 14 residues.

The rearrangement uses TRBV14 and TRBJ2-7; TCRdb reports TRBD1, a call that lacks DNA to check it against. Germline loops: CDR1 SGHDN, CDR2 FVKESK. This CDR3 comprises 13 residues. CDR3 residues: CASSVQGGYEQYF.

The chain employs TRBV6-6 and TRBJ2-5; TCRdb picks TRBD1, but there is no DNA to check that call. CDR1 and CDR2 from the germline V gene are MNHNY and SVGAGI (reference sequence). The CDR3 runs 13 residues. The CDR3 spells CATSPGQVETQYF.

V gene TRBV7-6 combines with J gene TRBJ2-1. There are 13 residues in the CDR3. Germline values: CDR1 SGHVS, CDR2 FNYEAQ. CDR3 amino acids: CASSPDGYYEQFF. The entire variable domain, with the rest obtained from reference TRBV7-6 and TRBJ2-1, is as follows: GAGVSQSPRYKVTKRGQDVALRCDPISGHVSLYWYRQALGQGPEFLTYFNYEAQQDKSGLPNDRFSAERPEGSISTLTIQRTEQRDSAMYRCASSPDGYYEQFFGPGTRLTVL.

The chain combines TRBV5-6 with TRBJ2-3; TCRdb lists TRBD2, though no DNA is available to test this call. CDR1 is SGHDT, CDR2 YYEEEE, per germline. The CDR3 has 16 residues. CDR3 residues: CASSSGLAGLTDTQYF.

The chain is built from TRBV7-2 and TRBJ2-7; TCRdb picks TRBD1, but there is no DNA to check that call. Germline lookup yields CDR1 SGHTA and CDR2 FQGNSA. The CDR3 length is 15 residues. The CDR3 sequence: CASSTLRADFNEQYF.

The V and J genes are TRBV29-1 and TRBJ2-3; TCRdb gives TRBD1 as the D gene, but with no DNA this cannot be confirmed. Germline V lookup: CDR1 SQVTM, CDR2 ANQGSEA. The CDR3 is made up of 13 amino acids. The CDR3 loop reads CSVRTGITDTQYF.

The chain joins TRBV3-1 to TRBJ2-5; TCRdb outputs TRBD1, but without DNA this stays unchecked. This CDR3 region has 22 residues. Germline V gene sequence: CDR1 LGHDT, CDR2 YNNKEL (reference sequence). The CDR3 sequence: CASSQAPMTGSITRALLETQYF.

The V gene is TRBV6-6, the J gene TRBJ2-1; the TCRdb D gene call, TRBD1, has no DNA to confirm it. Germline values: CDR1 MNHNY, CDR2 SVGAGI (reference sequence). The CDR3 covers 14 residues. The CDR3 protein is CASSYSVAGLEQFF.

The rearrangement joins TRBV6-2 or TRBV6-3 to TRBJ1-6. Germline V gene lookup returns CDR1 MNHEY and CDR2 SVGEGT. This CDR3 has 15 residues. The CDR3 region is CASNQTPSRYSPLHF.

The gene calls are TRBV12-3 or TRBV12-4 and TRBJ2-3; TCRdb proposes TRBD2, but this gene call is untestable without DNA. This CDR3 spans 15 amino acids. The CDR3 reads CASRTSGRRVDTQYF.

The chain couples TRBV20-1 to TRBJ2-7; TCRdb lists TRBD2, though no DNA is available to test this call. This CDR3 has 19 amino acids. The germline V gene has CDR1 DFQATT and CDR2 SNEGSKA (reference sequence). The CDR3 sequence: CSARDGGSASGRDPYEQYF.

This rearrangement joins TRBV7-6 to TRBJ1-5. Germline V CDR1 and CDR2: SGHVS, FNYEAQ. The CDR3 length is 14 residues. The CDR3: CASSEGQGNQPQHF.

CDR3 protein: CASSLRDGLEQYF. This sequence joins TRBV11-1 and TRBJ2-7; TCRdb names TRBD1, which stays unverified in the absence of DNA. CDR3 length: 13 amino acids. Germline V CDR1 and CDR2: SGHAT, FQDESV (reference sequence).

The J gene is TRBJ2-7, the V gene TRBV12-3 or TRBV12-4. This CDR3 comprises 13 residues. The CDR3: CASSSRFTYEQYF.

This chain joins TRBV6-5 and TRBJ2-7; the TCRdb D gene call, TRBD1, has no DNA to confirm it. The CDR3 totals 14 residues. Per germline, CDR1 MNHEY and CDR2 SVGAGI. CDR3 sequence: CASSYLGQAYEQYF.

The chain has TRBV6-6 and TRBJ2-2. The length of the CDR3 is 14 residues. Germline assignment: CDR1 MNHNY and CDR2 SVGAGI (reference sequence). CDR3 loop: CASSFLPYTGELFF.

The rearrangement joins TRBV29-1 to TRBJ2-1; the TRBD1 assignment by TCRdb is unverifiable without DNA. Germline V gene sequence: CDR1 SQVTM, CDR2 ANQGSEA. This CDR3 has 15 amino acids. CDR3: CSVEPLTGSDNEQFF.

This rearrangement joins TRBV6-5 to TRBJ1-6. This CDR3 is built from 16 residues. In germline, CDR1 is MNHEY, CDR2 SVGAGI. CDR3: CASSYSISSYNSPLHF.

The CDR3 is CASSLTGLSSYEQYF. V usage is TRBV12-3 or TRBV12-4 and J usage is TRBJ2-7. This CDR3 spans 15 amino acids.